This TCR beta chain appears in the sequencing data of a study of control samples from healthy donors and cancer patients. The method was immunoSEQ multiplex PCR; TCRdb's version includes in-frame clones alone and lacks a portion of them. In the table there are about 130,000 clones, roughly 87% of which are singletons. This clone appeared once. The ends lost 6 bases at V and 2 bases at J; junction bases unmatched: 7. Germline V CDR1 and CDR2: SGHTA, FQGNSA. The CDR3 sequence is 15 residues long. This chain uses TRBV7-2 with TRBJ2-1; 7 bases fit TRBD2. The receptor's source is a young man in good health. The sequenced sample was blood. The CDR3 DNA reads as TGTGCCAGCAGATCTCTAGCGGATACCTACAATGAGCAGTTCTTC. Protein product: CASRSLADTYNEQFF.